These 13 T cell receptor beta chains were all obtained from the same sample, sequenced in a study of blood T cell repertoires in COVID-19. TCRdb's copy holds only in-frame clones and misses some; the assay was immunoSEQ multiplex PCR. The repertoire has about 200,000 clones, over 70% of them found once; the top ten carry 27%. Sequencing was done on a sample of peripheral blood. Every receptor here comes from a man aged 35-49 years with acute or convalescent COVID-19.

The V call is TRBV3-1 (or the pseudogene TRBV3-2), the J call TRBJ1-1, with TRBD1 matching over 8 bases. This CDR3 has 15 residues. V shed 1 base and J 4 bases; nucleotides not matched to a gene: 5. From germline, CDR1 is LGHDT and CDR2 YNNKEL (reference sequence). This CDR3 reads CASSQAGQAGTEAFF. Written as DNA, the CDR3 is TGTGCCAGCAGCCAAGCGGGACAGGCGGGCACTGAAGCTTTCTTT.

This clone has ten or more counts. This rearrangement joins TRBV5-1 to TRBJ1-4; TRBD1 is a possible D gene (5 bases). V was clipped by 0 bases and J by 7 bases, with 10 bases between them. CDR1 is SGHRS and CDR2 is YFSETQ in the germline V gene. CDR3 length: 14 amino acids. CDR3 protein: CASSLEGRGEKLFF. CDR3 DNA: TGCGCCAGCAGCTTGGAGGGGCGAGGTGAAAAACTGTTTTTT.

CDR3 coding DNA: TGTGCCAGCTCACCGGGACAGAATGAAAAACTGTTTTTT. Translation gives CASSPGQNEKLFF. The chain joins TRBV18 to TRBJ1-4, with TRBD1 matching over 7 bases. The J segment lost 5 bases and the V segment lost 3 bases, leaving 0 bases of the junction unmatched. Germline CDR1 is KGHSH and CDR2 is LQKENI. CDR3 length: 13 residues.

The gene calls are TRBV30 and TRBJ2-2, with 8 bases lining up with TRBD1. Germline V gives CDR1 GTSNPN, CDR2 SVGIG (reference sequence). This CDR3 contains 15 residues. V trimming: 4 bases; J trimming: 5 bases; junction bases outside the gene matches: 9. CDR3 residues: CAWTSGQGLTGELFF. Written as DNA, the CDR3 is TGTGCCTGGACTTCAGGACAGGGTTTGACCGGGGAGCTGTTTTTT.

The chain uses TRBV5-1 and TRBJ1-1; TRBD1 agrees at 9 bases. The germline gives CDR1 SGHRS, CDR2 YFSETQ. J gave up 10 bases and V 6 bases, and 7 bases lay outside the gene matches. This CDR3 is 12 amino acids long. Written as DNA, the CDR3 is TGCGCCAGCAATACAGGGGGCTTCGGAGCTTTCTTT. Amino acids: CASNTGGFGAFF.

This chain joins TRBV29-1 and TRBJ2-7; perhaps TRBD1 as D (6 bases). Between the trimmed V and J ends, which lost 4 bases and 2 bases, there was a span of 9 bases. Germline-derived CDR1 and CDR2 are SQVTM and ANQGSEA. CDR3 length equals 12 residues. The CDR3 bases are TGCAGCGTTGTTACAGGGACCTACGAGCAGTACTTC. Its translation: CSVVTGTYEQYF.

This clone was recorded many times. The genes are TRBV18 and TRBJ1-5; maybe TRBD1 (5 bases). The germline gives CDR1 KGHSH, CDR2 LQKENI. CDR3 size: 13 residues. V was shortened by 5 bases and J by 7 bases, with 12 bases between the two germline ends. The CDR3 coding sequence is TGTGCCAGCTCATCCAGGGTTGGGCAGCCCCAGCATTTT. Its protein product is CASSSRVGQPQHF.

This clone was counted once. The rearrangement joins TRBV5-1 to TRBJ1-1; D ambiguous. The CDR3 is 15 residues long. Trimming took 3 bases from V and 4 from J, leaving 16 bases between them. Germline V gene lookup returns CDR1 SGHRS and CDR2 YFSETQ. The CDR3 reads CASSYLSPGSTEAFF. The CDR3 DNA reads TGCGCCAGCAGCTACCTCTCACCCGGGAGCACTGAAGCTTTCTTT.

The chain links TRBV12-3 or TRBV12-4 to TRBJ1-2; no firm D call. The CDR3 length is 13 residues. V lost 0 bases and J lost 11, with 13 bases in between. CDR3 residues: CASSLARRRIYTF. The CDR3 DNA is TGTGCCAGCAGTTTAGCCCGCCGGAGAATTTACACCTTC.

Of note for this clone: Other nucleotide sequences from this sample produce the same CDR3. The chain employs TRBV15 and TRBJ2-3, with TRBD2 matching over 7 bases. V trimming: 1 base; J trimming: 0 bases; junction bases outside the gene matches: 4. The germline CDR1 and CDR2 sequences are LNHNV and YYDKDF (reference sequence). The CDR3 is 16 amino acids. CDR3 bases: TGTGCCACCAGCAGAGGAGTGGGAGGGAGCACAGATACGCAGTATTTT. It codes for CATSRGVGGSTDTQYF.

This chain uses TRBV5-4 with TRBJ1-2; the D is unclear. Trimming removed 0 bases at V and 4 bases at J, with 7 bases between. The V gene's germline CDR1 is SGHNT and CDR2 YYREEE (reference sequence). This CDR3 contains 13 residues. The CDR3 nucleotides are TGTGCCAGCAGCTTGGACGGGTTCTATGGCTACACCTTC. Encoded protein: CASSLDGFYGYTF.

This chain connects TRBV19 to TRBJ2-2, with TRBD1 matching over 7 bases. CDR3 length equals 14 residues. J gave up 4 bases and V 4 bases, and 3 bases lay outside the gene matches. The germline gives CDR1 LNHDA, CDR2 SQIVND (reference sequence). The CDR3 DNA follows: TGTGCCAGTAGTACAGGACAGGCCACCGGGGAGCTGTTTTTT. Protein sequence: CASSTGQATGELFF.

V gene TRBV4-1 combines with J gene TRBJ2-3; 7 bases map to TRBD2. The germline gives CDR1 MGHRA, CDR2 YSYEKL. The CDR3 runs 18 residues. The J segment lost 2 bases and the V segment lost 0 bases, leaving 11 bases of the junction unmatched. The CDR3 protein is CASSQEGGGSGVTDTQYF. In DNA, the CDR3 is TGCGCCAGCAGCCAAGAGGGTGGCGGGAGTGGGGTCACAGATACGCAGTATTTT.